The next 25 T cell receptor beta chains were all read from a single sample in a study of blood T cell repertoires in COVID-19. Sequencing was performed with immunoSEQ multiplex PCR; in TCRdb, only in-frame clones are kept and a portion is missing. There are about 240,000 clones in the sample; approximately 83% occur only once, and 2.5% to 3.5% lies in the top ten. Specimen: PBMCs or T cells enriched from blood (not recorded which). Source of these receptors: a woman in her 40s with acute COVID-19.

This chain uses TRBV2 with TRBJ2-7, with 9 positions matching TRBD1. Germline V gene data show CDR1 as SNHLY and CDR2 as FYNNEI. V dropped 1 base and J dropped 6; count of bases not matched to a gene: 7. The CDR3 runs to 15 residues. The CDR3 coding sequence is TGTGCCAGCAGTGAAGGGGGGACAGGGATGTTCGAGCAGTACTTC. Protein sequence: CASSEGGTGMFEQYF.

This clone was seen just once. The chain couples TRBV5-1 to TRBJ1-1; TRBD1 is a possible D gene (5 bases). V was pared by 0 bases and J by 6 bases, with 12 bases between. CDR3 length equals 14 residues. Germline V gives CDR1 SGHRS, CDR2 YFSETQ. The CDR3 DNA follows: TGCGCCAGCAGCTTGGGTTTAGGGGATCCTGAAGCTTTCTTT. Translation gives CASSLGLGDPEAFF.

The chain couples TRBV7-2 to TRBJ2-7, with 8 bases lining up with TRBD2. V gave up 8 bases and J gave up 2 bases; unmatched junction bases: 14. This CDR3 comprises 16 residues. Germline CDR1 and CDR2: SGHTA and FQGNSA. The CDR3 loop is CASAPDGTGGPYEQYF. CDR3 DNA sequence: TGTGCCAGCGCCCCAGATGGGACGGGAGGGCCCTACGAGCAGTACTTC.

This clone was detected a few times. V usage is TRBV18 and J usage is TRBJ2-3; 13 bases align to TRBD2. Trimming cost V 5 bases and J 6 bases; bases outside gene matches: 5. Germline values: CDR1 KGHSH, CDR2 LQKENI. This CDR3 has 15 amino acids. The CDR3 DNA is TGTGCCAGCTCATCAGGACTAGCGGGAGCGGATACGCAGTATTTT. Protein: CASSSGLAGADTQYF.

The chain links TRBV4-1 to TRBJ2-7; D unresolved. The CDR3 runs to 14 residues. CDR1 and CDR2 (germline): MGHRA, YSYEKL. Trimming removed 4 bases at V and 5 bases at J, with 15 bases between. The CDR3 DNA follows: TGCGCCAGCAGCCCAAGTTCTATACCGGACGAGCAGTACTTC. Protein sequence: CASSPSSIPDEQYF.

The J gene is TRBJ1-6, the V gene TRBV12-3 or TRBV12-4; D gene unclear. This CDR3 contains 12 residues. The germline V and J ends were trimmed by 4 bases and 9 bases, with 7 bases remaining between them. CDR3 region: CASSSAGSPLHF. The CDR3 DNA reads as TGTGCCAGCAGTTCGGCGGGTTCACCCCTCCACTTT.

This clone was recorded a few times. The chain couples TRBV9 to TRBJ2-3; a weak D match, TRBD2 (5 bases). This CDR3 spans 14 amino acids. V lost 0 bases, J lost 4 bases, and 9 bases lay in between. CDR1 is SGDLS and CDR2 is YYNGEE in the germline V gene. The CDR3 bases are TGTGCCAGCAGCGTAGGACCGAGGGCAGATACGCAGTATTTT. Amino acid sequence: CASSVGPRADTQYF.

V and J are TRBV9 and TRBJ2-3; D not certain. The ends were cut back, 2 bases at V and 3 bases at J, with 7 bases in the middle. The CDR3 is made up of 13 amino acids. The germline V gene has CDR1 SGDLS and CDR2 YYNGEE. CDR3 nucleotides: TGTGCCAGCAGCGTCAGACAAACAGATACGCAGTATTTT. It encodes CASSVRQTDTQYF.

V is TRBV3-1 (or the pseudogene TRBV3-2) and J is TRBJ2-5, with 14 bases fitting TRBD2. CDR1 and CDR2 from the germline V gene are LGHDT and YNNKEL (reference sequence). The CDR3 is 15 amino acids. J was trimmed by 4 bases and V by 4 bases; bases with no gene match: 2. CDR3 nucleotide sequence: TGTGCCAGCAGCCCCGGGACTAGCGGGAGAGAGACCCAGTACTTC. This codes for CASSPGTSGRETQYF.

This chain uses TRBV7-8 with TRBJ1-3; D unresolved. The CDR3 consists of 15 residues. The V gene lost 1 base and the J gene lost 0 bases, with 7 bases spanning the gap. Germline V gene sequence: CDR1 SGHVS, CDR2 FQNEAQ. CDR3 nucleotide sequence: TGTGCCAGCAGCTTAGGGGCCTTCTCTGGAAACACCATATATTTT. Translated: CASSLGAFSGNTIYF.

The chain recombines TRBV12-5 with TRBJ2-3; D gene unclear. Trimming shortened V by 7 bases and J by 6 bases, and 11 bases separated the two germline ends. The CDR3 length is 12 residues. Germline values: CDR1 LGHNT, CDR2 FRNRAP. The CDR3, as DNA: TGTGCTAGTGCCGACTTGTTGGATACGCAGTATTTT. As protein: CASADLLDTQYF. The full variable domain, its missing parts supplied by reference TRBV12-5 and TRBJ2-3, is DARVTQTPRHKVTEMGQEVTMRCQPILGHNTVFWYRQTMMQGLELLAYFRNRAPLDDSGMPKDRFSAEMPDATLATLKIQPSEPRDSAVYFCASADLLDTQYFGPGTRLTVL.

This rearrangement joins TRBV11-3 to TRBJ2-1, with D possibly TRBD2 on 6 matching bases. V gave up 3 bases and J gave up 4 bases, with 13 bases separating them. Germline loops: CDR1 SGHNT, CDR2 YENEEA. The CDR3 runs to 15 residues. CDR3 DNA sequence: TGTGCCAGCAGCTTGTCCCTAGCGAGATACAATGAGCAGTTCTTC. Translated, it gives CASSLSLARYNEQFF.

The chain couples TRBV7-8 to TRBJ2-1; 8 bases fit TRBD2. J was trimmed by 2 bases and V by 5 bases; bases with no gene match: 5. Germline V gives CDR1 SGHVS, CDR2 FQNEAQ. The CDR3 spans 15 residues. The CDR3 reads CASSLRTSTYNEQFF. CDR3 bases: TGTGCCAGCAGCCTAAGGACTAGCACCTACAATGAGCAGTTCTTC.

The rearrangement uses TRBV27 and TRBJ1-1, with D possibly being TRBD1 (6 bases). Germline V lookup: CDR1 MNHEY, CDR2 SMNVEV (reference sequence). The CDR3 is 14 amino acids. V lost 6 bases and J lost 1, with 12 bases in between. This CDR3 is CASRQGSPNTEAFF. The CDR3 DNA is TGTGCCAGCAGGCAGGGGTCCCCGAACACTGAAGCTTTCTTT.

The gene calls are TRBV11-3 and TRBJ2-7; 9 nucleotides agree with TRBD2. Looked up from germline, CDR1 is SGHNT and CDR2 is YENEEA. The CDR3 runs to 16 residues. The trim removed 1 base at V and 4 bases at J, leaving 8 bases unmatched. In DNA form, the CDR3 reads TGTGCCAGCAGCTTAGTAACGGCTAGCGGGAAATACGAGCAGTACTTC. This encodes CASSLVTASGKYEQYF.

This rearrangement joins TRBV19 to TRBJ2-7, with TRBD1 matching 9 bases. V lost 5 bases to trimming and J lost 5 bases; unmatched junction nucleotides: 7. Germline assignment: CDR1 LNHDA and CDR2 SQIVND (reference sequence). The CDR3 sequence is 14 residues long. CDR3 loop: CASSAPGQGHEQYF. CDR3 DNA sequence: TGTGCCAGTAGTGCGCCGGGACAGGGCCACGAGCAGTACTTC.

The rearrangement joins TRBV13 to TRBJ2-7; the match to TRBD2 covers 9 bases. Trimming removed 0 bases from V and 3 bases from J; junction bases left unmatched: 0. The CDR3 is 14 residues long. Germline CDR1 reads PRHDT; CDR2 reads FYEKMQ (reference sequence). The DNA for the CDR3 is TGTGCCAGCAGCTTAGGGACTAGCGGCTACGAGCAGTACTTC. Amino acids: CASSLGTSGYEQYF.

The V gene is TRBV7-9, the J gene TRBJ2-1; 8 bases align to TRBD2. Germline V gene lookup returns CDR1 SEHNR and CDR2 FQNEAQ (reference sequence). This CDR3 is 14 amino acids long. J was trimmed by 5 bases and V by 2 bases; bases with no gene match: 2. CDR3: CASSLLAGHNEQFF. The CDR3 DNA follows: TGTGCCAGCAGCTTACTAGCGGGCCACAATGAGCAGTTCTTC.

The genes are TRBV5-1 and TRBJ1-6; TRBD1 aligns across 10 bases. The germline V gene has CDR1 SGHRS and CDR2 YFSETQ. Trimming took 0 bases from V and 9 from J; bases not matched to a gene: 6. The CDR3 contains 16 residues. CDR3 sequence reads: CASSLEGQGIGSPLHF. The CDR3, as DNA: TGCGCCAGCAGCTTGGAGGGACAGGGGATCGGTTCACCCCTCCACTTT.

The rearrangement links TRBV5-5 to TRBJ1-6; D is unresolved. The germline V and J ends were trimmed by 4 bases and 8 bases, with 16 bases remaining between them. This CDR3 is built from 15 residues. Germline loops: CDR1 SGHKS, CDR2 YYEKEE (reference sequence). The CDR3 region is CASSQFGPGDSPLHF. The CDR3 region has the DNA TGTGCCAGCAGCCAATTTGGTCCTGGAGATTCACCCCTCCACTTT.

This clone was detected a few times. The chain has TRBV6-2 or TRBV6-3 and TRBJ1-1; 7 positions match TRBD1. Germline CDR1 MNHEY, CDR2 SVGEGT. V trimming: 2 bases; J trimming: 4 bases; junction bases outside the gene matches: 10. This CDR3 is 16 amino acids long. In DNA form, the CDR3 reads TGTGCCAGCAGTTACCGCGGAACAGGGGTCGGCACTGAAGCTTTCTTT. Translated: CASSYRGTGVGTEAFF.

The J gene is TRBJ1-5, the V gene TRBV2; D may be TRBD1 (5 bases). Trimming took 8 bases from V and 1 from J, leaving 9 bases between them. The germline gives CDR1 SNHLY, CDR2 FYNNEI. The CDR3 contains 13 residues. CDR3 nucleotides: TGTGCCAGCTGGGGCGCGAGCAATCAGCCCCAGCATTTT. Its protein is CASWGASNQPQHF.

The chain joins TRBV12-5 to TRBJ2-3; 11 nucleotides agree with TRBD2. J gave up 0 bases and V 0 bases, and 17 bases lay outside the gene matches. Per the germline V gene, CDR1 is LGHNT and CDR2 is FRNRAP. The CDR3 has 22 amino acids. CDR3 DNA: TGTGCTAGTGGTTTGGTACCCCTCGGACTAGCGGGCTTAAAGACTAGCACAGATACGCAGTATTTT. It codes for CASGLVPLGLAGLKTSTDTQYF.

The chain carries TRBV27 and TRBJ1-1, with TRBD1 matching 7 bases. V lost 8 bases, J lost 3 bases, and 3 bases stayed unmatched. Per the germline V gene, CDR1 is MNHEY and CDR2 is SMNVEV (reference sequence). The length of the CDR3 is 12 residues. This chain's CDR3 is CASRTGHTEAFF. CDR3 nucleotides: TGTGCCAGCCGGACAGGCCACACTGAAGCTTTCTTT.

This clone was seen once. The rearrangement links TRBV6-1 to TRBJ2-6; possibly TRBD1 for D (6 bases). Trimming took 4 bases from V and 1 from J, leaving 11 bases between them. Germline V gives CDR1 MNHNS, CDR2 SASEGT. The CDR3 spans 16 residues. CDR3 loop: CASSAQGLSGANVLTF. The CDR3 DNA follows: TGTGCCAGCAGTGCACAGGGTCTGTCTGGGGCCAACGTCCTGACTTTC.